The clone carrying this T cell receptor beta chain was seen a handful of times. This CDR3 region has 13 residues. V lost 3 bases, J lost 9 bases, and 6 bases stayed unmatched. Germline assignment: CDR1 GTSNPN and CDR2 SVGIG (reference sequence). The sample is drawn from a study of cytomegalovirus exposure and HLA in healthy donors. Study background: Caucasian-associated ancestry cluster membership applied to about 83% of over 350 genotyped donors.

The PCR employed 60 Vbeta primers together with 13 Jbeta primers. Method: immunoSEQ multiplex PCR; TCRdb's copy keeps in-frame clones and lacks some. The table shows around 200,000 clones, with just over 75% occurring only once. The rearrangement uses TRBV30 and TRBJ2-1, with TRBD2 matching 9 bases. Sequencing used PBMCs. The receptor's source is a woman aged 55-70 years in good health and CMV-seropositive. The CDR3 region is CAWRSSGAGEQFF. The CDR3 DNA reads as TGTGCCTGGAGATCTAGCGGGGCGGGTGAGCAGTTCTTC.